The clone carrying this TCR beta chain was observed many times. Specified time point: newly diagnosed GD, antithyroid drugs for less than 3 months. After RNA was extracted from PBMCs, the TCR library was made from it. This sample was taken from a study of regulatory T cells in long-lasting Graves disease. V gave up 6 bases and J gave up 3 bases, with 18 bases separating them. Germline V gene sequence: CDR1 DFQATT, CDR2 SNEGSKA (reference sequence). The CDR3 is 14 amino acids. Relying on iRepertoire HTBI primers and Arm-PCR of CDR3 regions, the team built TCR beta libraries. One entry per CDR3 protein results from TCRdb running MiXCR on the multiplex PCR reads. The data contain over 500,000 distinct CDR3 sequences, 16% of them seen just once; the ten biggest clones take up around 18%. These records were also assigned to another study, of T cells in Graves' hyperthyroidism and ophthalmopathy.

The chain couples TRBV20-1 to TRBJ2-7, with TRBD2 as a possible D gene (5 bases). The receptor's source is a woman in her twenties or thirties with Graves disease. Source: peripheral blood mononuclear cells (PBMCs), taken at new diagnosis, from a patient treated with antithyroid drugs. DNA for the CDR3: TGCAGTGCCAGCCGTAGCGCGCCGGACTACGAGCAGTACTTC. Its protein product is CSASRSAPDYEQYF.